This T cell receptor beta chain stems from a study of blood T cell repertoires in COVID-19. Across the study: There were acute and convalescent COVID-19 samples, and they came from the United States, Italy and Spain.

Generated by immunoSEQ multiplex PCR, the TCRdb table keeps only in-frame clones and is missing some. Of 310,000 or so clones in the sample, roughly 86% were seen once. The CDR3 is 16 amino acids. Trimming took off 3 bases at V and 4 bases at J, with 18 bases between the two ends. Per germline, CDR1 SGHRS and CDR2 YFSETQ. A Seattle source enrolled patients during active infection and followed them longitudinally. This TCR came from a woman in her thirties with COVID-19, enrolled during active disease. The sample consisted of peripheral blood. This chain uses TRBV5-1 with TRBJ2-3; a weak D match, TRBD1 (6 bases). This CDR3 is CASSWTGQLFADTQYF. The CDR3 DNA is TGCGCCAGCAGCTGGACCGGACAGCTCTTTGCAGATACGCAGTATTTT.